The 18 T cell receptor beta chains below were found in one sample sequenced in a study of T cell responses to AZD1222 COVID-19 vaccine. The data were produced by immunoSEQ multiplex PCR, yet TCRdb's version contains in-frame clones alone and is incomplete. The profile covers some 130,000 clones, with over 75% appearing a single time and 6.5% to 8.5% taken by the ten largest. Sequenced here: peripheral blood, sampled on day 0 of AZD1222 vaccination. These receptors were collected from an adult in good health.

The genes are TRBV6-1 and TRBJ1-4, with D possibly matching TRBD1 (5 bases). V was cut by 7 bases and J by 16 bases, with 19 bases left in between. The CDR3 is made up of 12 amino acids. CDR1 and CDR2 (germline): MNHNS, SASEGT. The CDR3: CASTAGGREKFF. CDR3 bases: TGTGCCAGCACCGCGGGCGGCAGGGAAAAGTTTTTT.

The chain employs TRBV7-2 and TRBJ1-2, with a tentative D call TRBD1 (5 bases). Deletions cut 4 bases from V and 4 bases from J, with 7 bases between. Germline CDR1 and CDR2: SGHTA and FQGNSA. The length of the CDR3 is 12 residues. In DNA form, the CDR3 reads TGTGCCAGCAGCTATCAGGGCTATGGCTACACCTTC. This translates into CASSYQGYGYTF.

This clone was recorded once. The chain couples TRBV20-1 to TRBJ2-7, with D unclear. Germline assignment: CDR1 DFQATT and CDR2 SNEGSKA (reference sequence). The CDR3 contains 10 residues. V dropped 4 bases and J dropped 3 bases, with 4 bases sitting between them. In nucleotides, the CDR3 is TGCAGTGCTAAAGACTACGAGCAGTACTTC. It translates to CSAKDYEQYF.

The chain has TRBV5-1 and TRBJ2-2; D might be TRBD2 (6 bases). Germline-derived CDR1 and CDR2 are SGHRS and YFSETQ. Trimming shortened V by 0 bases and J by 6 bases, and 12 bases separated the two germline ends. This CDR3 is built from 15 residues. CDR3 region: CASSLAKGGSGELFF. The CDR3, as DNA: TGCGCCAGCAGCTTGGCGAAGGGAGGTTCCGGGGAGCTGTTTTTT.

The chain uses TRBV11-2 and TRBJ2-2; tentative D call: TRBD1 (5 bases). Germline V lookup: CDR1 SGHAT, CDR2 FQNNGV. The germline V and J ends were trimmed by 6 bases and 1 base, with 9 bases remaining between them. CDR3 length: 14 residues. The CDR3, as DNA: TGTGCCAGCAGAACCACAGGGAACACCGGGGAGCTGTTTTTT. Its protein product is CASRTTGNTGELFF.

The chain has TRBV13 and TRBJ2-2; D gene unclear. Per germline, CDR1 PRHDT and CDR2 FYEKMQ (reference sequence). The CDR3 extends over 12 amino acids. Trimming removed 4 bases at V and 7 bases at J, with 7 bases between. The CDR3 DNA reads TGTGCCAGCAGCTCCTATGACGGGGAGCTGTTTTTT. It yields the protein CASSSYDGELFF.

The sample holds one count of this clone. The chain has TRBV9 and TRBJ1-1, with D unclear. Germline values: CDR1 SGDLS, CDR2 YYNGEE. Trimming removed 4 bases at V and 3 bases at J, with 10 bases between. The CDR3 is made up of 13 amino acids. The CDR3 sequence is CASSLQPDTEAFF. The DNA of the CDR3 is TGTGCCAGCAGCTTACAACCGGACACTGAAGCTTTCTTT. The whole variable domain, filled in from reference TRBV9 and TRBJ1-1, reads DSGVTQTPKHLITATGQRVTLRCSPRSGDLSVYWYQQSLDQGLQFLIQYYNGEERAKGNILERFSAQQFPDLHSELNLSSLELGDSALYFCASSLQPDTEAFFGQGTRLTVV.

CDR3 sequence (DNA): TGTGCCAGCAGTTCAACAATGACCTCCGTGGGGGAAGAGACCCAGTACTTC. Its protein is CASSSTMTSVGEETQYF. This chain joins TRBV27 and TRBJ2-5, with D perhaps assigned TRBD1 or TRBD2 (5 bases each). This CDR3 is 17 amino acids long. Germline-derived CDR1 and CDR2 are MNHEY and SMNVEV (reference sequence). The V gene lost 4 bases and the J gene lost 3 bases, with 21 bases spanning the gap.

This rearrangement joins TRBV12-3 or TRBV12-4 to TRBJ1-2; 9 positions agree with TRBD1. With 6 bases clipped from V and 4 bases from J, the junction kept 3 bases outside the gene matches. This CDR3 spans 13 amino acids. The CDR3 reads CASSRQGGYGYTF. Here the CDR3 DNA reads TGTGCCAGCAGCCGACAGGGGGGCTATGGCTACACCTTC.

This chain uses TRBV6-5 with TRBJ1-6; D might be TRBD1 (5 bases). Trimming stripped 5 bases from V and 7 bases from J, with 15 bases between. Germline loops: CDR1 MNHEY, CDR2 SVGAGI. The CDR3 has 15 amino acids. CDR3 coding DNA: TGTGCCAGCAGTCCCCAGGGCCTTCGGAATTCACCCCTCCACTTT. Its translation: CASSPQGLRNSPLHF.

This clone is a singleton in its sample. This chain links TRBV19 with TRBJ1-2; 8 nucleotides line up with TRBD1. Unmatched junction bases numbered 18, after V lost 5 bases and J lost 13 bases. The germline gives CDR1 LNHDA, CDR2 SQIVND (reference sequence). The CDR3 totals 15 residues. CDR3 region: CASSARQGSLGAGTF. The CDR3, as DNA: TGTGCCAGTAGTGCTCGACAGGGGTCCCTCGGAGCCGGCACCTTC.

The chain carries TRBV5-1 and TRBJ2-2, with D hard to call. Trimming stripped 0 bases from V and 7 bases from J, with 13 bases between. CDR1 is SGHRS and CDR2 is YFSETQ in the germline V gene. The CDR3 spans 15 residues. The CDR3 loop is CASSLAGLMGGELFF. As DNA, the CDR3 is TGCGCCAGCAGCTTGGCCGGGCTGATGGGCGGGGAGCTGTTTTTT.

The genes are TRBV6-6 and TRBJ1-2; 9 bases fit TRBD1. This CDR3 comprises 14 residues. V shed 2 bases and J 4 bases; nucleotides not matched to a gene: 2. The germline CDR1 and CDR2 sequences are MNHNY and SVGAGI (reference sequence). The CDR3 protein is CASSYGDRVYGYTF. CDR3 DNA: TGTGCCAGCAGTTACGGGGACAGGGTCTATGGCTACACCTTC.

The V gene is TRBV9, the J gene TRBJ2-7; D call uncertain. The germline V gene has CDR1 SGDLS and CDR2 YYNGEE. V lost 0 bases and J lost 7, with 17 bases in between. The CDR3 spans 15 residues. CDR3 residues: CASSVALRTQEEQYF. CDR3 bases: TGTGCCAGCAGCGTAGCGTTGCGGACCCAGGAAGAGCAGTACTTC.

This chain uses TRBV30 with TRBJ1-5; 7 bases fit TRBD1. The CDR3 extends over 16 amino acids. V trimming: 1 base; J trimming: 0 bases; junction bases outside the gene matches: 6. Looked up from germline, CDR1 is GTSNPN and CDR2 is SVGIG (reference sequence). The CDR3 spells CAWSAYRQGSNQPQHF. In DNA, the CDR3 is TGTGCCTGGAGTGCATATCGACAGGGTAGCAATCAGCCCCAGCATTTT.

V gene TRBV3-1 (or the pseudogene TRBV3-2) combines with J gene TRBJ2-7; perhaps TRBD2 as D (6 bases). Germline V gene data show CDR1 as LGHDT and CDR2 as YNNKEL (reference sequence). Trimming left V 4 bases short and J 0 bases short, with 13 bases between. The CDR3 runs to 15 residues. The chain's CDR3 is CASSPGGALSYEQYF. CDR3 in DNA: TGTGCCAGCAGCCCCGGCGGGGCCCTCTCCTACGAGCAGTACTTC.

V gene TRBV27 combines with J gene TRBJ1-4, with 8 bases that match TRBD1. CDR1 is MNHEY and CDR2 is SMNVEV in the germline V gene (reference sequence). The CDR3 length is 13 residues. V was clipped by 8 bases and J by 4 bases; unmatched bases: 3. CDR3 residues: CASHGQGNEKLFF. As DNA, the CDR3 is TGTGCCAGCCACGGACAGGGTAATGAAAAACTGTTTTTT. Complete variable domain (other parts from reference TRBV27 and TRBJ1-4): EAQVTQNPRYLITVTGKKLTVTCSQNMNHEYMSWYRQDPGLGLRQIYYSMNVEVTDKGDVPEGYKVSRKEKRNFPLILESPSPNQTSLYFCASHGQGNEKLFFGSGTQLSVL.

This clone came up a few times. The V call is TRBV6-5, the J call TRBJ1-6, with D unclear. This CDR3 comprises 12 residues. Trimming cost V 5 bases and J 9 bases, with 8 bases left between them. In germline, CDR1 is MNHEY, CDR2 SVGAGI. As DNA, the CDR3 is TGTGCCAGCAGTCTAACGGGTTCACCCCTCCACTTT. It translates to CASSLTGSPLHF.